What follows are 15 T cell receptor beta chains derived from one specimen sequenced in a study of T cell responses to AZD1222 COVID-19 vaccine. Measured with immunoSEQ multiplex PCR; TCRdb has only the in-frame clones, and not every one. The sample carries under 110,000 clones, around 87% recorded once. This specimen consisted of peripheral blood, obtained 28 days after the second AZD1222 dose. The source is an adult who received the AZD1222 COVID-19 vaccine.

This chain joins TRBV3-1 (or the pseudogene TRBV3-2) and TRBJ2-2, with a tentative D call TRBD2 (5 bases). There are 16 residues in the CDR3. Trimming removed 0 bases at V and 3 bases at J, with 11 bases between. CDR1 is LGHDT, CDR2 YNNKEL, per germline (reference sequence). CDR3 coding DNA: TGTGCCAGCAGCCAAGATCAAGGAGGAGACACCGGGGAGCTGTTTTTT. Protein product: CASSQDQGGDTGELFF.

This clone is a singleton in its sample. The gene calls are TRBV6-5 and TRBJ2-7; the D gene is possibly TRBD2 (5 bases). Per the germline V gene, CDR1 is MNHEY and CDR2 is SVGAGI. This CDR3 comprises 14 residues. With 2 bases removed from V and 5 bases from J, the gap between germline ends came to 13 bases. The DNA of the CDR3 is TGTGCCAGCAGTTACATAGCGTCTAGGGACGAGCAGTACTTC. It specifies CASSYIASRDEQYF.

This chain links TRBV19 with TRBJ2-3; the D gene could be TRBD1 or TRBD2 (5 bases each). Germline V gives CDR1 LNHDA, CDR2 SQIVND (reference sequence). This CDR3 has 13 amino acids. Trimming pared 6 bases from V and 6 bases from J, leaving 13 bases between. CDR3 protein: CASRALGTDTQYF. CDR3 bases: TGTGCCAGTAGAGCTTTAGGGACCGATACGCAGTATTTT.

The chain has TRBV30 and TRBJ1-2; possible D gene TRBD1, 5 bases. The CDR3 length is 11 residues. V gave up 7 bases and J gave up 8 bases, with 14 bases separating them. Germline V lookup: CDR1 GTSNPN, CDR2 SVGIG (reference sequence). CDR3 sequence reads: CALPQEGGYTF. The CDR3, as DNA: TGTGCCTTACCCCAGGAGGGGGGCTACACCTTC.

The chain has TRBV28 and TRBJ2-5, with D possibly TRBD1 on 5 matching bases. From germline, CDR1 is MDHEN and CDR2 SYDVKM. Trimming took off 6 bases at V and 1 base at J, with 12 bases between the two ends. This CDR3 region has 14 residues. For the CDR3, the DNA is TGTGCCAGCAGGAGATTTAGGGGCCAAGAGACCCAGTACTTC. This sequence encodes CASRRFRGQETQYF.

The chain joins TRBV14 to TRBJ2-6; D is unresolved. Germline CDR1 is SGHDN and CDR2 is FVKESK. The germline V and J ends were trimmed by 0 bases and 1 base, with 7 bases remaining between them. The CDR3 runs 16 residues. The CDR3 nucleotides are TGTGCCAGCAGCCAAGATTTAGGGTCTGGGGCCAACGTCCTGACTTTC. Translation: CASSQDLGSGANVLTF. Supplemented by reference TRBV14 and TRBJ2-6, the full variable domain reads EAGVTQFPSHSVIEKGQTVTLRCDPISGHDNLYWYRRVMGKEIKFLLHFVKESKQDESGMPNNRFLAERTGGTYSTLKVQPAELEDSGVYFCASSQDLGSGANVLTFGAGSRLTVL.

This sequence joins TRBV4-3 and TRBJ2-3, with 7 positions matching TRBD2. The CDR3 consists of 18 residues. J gave up 5 bases and V 0 bases, and 14 bases lay outside the gene matches. Germline CDR1 and CDR2: LGHNA and YSLEER. Written as DNA, the CDR3 is TGCGCCAGCAGCCAAGAATGGTTTGCGGCGGGAGTAATAGATACGCAGTATTTT. Its protein product is CASSQEWFAAGVIDTQYF.

The chain uses TRBV9 and TRBJ2-1; D tentatively reads TRBD1 or TRBD2 (5 bases each). The CDR3 runs 15 residues. The germline V gene has CDR1 SGDLS and CDR2 YYNGEE. V was shortened by 0 bases and J by 2 bases, with 9 bases between the two germline ends. CDR3 loop: CASSVALGPYNEQFF. The DNA for the CDR3 is TGTGCCAGCAGCGTAGCTTTGGGACCCTACAATGAGCAGTTCTTC.

Regarding this clone: Additional DNA sequences in this sample encode the identical CDR3. The genes are TRBV7-9 and TRBJ1-1, with a tentative D call TRBD1 (6 bases). CDR3 length: 13 residues. Germline V gene data show CDR1 as SEHNR and CDR2 as FQNEAQ (reference sequence). The V end lost 4 bases, the J end lost 4 bases, and 10 bases lay between the germline ends. The CDR3 sequence: CASSSQGGTEAFF. Written as DNA, the CDR3 is TGTGCCAGCAGCTCACAGGGAGGCACTGAAGCTTTCTTT.

The chain combines TRBV7-8 with TRBJ1-1, with 7 bases lining up with TRBD1. J lost 5 bases, V lost 2 bases, and 8 bases had no gene match. Germline CDR1 is SGHVS and CDR2 is FQNEAQ. CDR3 length: 15 amino acids. In DNA form, the CDR3 reads TGTGCCAGCAGCTTAAAGACAGGGAGCCAAACTGAAGCTTTCTTT. This encodes CASSLKTGSQTEAFF.

The rearrangement uses TRBV7-9 and TRBJ1-2; D gene unclear. V gave up 2 bases and J gave up 6 bases, with 1 base separating them. This CDR3 spans 10 amino acids. Germline V gene data show CDR1 as SEHNR and CDR2 as FQNEAQ (reference sequence). CDR3 in amino acids: CASSLNGYTF. CDR3 in DNA: TGTGCCAGCAGCTTAAATGGCTACACCTTC.

The chain recombines TRBV18 with TRBJ2-1; no definite D call. The germline V gene has CDR1 KGHSH and CDR2 LQKENI. V was cut by 1 base and J by 1 base, with 8 bases left in between. The CDR3 covers 15 residues. The CDR3 region has the DNA TGTGCCAGCTCACCACTAGCTGCTTCCTACAATGAGCAGTTCTTC. Protein sequence: CASSPLAASYNEQFF.

The chain is built from TRBV4-2 and TRBJ1-1; weak D call: TRBD1 (5 bases). This CDR3 contains 15 residues. Germline values: CDR1 LGHNA, CDR2 YNFKEQ. Trimming left V 3 bases short and J 5 bases short, with 16 bases between. The CDR3 DNA sequence: TGTGCCAGCAGCCAGGTGTTAAGGGGTAAGACTGAAGCTTTCTTT. Its protein is CASSQVLRGKTEAFF.

This clone appeared once. Germline is not matched at one junction end, which may reflect a read error. The rearrangement links TRBV6-2 or TRBV6-3 to TRBJ2-3; 9 nucleotides match TRBD2. There are 20 residues in the CDR3. Germline CDR1 and CDR2: MNHEY and SVGEGT. CDR3 nucleotide sequence: TGTGCCAGCAGTTACCAGTCTCGGCGGGGGGGCCCCTCATCCACAGATACGCGGTATTTT. Its protein product is CASSYQSRRGGPSSTDTRYF.

This clone appeared once. The CDR3 DNA is TGTGCCTGGAGTACAGGAGGGTCCTACAATGAGCAGTTCTTC. The encoded protein is CAWSTGGSYNEQFF. The chain joins TRBV30 to TRBJ2-1; D is perhaps TRBD2 (6 bases). In germline, CDR1 is GTSNPN, CDR2 SVGIG (reference sequence). V was pared by 2 bases and J by 1 base, with 9 bases between. The CDR3 is made up of 14 amino acids.